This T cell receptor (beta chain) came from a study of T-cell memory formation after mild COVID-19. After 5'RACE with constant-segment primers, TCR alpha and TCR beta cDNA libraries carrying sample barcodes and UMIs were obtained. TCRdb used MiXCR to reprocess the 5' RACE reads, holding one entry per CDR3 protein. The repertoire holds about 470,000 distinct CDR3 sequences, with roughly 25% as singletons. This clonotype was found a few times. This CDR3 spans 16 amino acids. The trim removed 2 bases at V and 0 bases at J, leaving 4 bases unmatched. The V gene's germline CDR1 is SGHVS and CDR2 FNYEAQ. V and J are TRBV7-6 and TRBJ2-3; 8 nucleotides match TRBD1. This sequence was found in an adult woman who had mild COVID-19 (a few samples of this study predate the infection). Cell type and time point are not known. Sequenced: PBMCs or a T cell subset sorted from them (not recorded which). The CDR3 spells CASSLYQGASTDTQYF. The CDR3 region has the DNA TGTGCCAGCAGCTTATATCAGGGGGCGAGCACAGATACGCAGTATTTT.